Given below is one T cell receptor (beta chain) in context. The CDR3 totals 17 residues. CDR1 is MNHNS, CDR2 SASEGT, per germline. The V end was cut by 10 bases, the J end by 0 bases, with 19 bases between. This specimen belongs to a study of T cells in Graves' hyperthyroidism and ophthalmopathy. TCR beta CDR3 region amplification was performed from RNA transcripts. Initially, a first-round RT-PCR of the TCR CDR3 employed the HTBI primer set. MiXCR was run by TCRdb on the multiplex PCR reads, yielding one entry per CDR3 protein. The table has about 640,000 distinct CDR3 sequences, around 20% seen once.

Sequences were obtained from blood. The sequence came from a young man with Graves' ophthalmopathy. The chain recombines TRBV6-1 with TRBJ1-6, with D possibly matching TRBD1 (5 bases). CDR3 DNA sequence: TGTGCCACCACTCGGGGCACCTCAAGCTCCTATAATTCACCCCTCCACTTT. Protein product: CATTRGTSSSYNSPLHF.